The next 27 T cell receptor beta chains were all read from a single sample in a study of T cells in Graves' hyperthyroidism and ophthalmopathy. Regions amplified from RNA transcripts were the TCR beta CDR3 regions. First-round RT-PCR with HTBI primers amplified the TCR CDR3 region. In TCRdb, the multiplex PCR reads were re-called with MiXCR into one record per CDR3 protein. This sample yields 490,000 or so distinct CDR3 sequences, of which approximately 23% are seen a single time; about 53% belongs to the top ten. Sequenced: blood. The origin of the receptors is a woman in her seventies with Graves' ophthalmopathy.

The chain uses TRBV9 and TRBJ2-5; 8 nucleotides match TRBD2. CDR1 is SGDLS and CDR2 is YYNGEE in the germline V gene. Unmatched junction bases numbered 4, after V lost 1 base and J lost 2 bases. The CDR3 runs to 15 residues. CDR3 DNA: TGTGCCAGCAGCGTAAGCGGGAGCCAACAAGAGACCCAGTACTTC. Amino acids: CASSVSGSQQETQYF.

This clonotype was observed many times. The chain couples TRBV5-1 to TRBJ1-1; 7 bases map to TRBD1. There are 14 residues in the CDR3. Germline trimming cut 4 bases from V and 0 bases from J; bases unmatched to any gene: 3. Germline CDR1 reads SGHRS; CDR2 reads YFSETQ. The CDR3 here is CASSGDSMNTEAFF. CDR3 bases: TGCGCCAGCAGCGGGGACAGCATGAACACTGAAGCTTTCTTT.

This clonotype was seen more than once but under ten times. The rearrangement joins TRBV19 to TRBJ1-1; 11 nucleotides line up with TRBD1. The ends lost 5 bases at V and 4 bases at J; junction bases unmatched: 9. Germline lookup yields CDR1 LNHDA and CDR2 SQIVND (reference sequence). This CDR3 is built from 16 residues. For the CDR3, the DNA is TGTGCCAGTAGTTCCCGAGGGGGGACAGGGGGCACTGAAGCTTTCTTT. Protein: CASSSRGGTGGTEAFF.

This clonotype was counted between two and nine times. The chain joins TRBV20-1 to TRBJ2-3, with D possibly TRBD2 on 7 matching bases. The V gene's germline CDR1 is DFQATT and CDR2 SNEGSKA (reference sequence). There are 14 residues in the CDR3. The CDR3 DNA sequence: TGCAGGGTAGGGGGACTACCAGTCACAGATACGCAGTATTTT. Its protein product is CRVGGLPVTDTQYF.

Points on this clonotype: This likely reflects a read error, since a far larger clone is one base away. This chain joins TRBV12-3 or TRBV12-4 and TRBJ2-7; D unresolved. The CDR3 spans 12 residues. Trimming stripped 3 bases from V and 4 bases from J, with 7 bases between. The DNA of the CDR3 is TGTGCCAGCAGTTTCTTGAGGTACGAGCAGTACTTC. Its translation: CASSFLRYEQYF.

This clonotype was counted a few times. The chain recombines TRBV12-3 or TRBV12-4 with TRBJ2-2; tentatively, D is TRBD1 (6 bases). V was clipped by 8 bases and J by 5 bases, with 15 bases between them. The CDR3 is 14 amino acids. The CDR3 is CASYTQGNTGELFF. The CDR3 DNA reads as TGTGCCAGCTATACGCAGGGGAATACCGGGGAGCTGTTTTTT.

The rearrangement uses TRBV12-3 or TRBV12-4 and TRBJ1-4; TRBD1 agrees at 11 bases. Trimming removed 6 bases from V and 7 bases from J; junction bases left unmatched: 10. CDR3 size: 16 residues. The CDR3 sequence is CASSVGTGGFSEKLFF. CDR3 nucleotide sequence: TGTGCCAGCAGCGTCGGGACAGGGGGTTTCAGTGAAAAACTGTTTTTT.

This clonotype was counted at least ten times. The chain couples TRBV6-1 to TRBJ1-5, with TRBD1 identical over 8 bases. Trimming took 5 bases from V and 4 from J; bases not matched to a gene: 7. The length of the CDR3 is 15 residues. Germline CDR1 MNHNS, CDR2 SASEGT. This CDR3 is CASSLDRAGNQPQHF. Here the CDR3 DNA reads TGTGCCAGCAGTTTGGACAGGGCTGGGAATCAGCCCCAGCATTTT.

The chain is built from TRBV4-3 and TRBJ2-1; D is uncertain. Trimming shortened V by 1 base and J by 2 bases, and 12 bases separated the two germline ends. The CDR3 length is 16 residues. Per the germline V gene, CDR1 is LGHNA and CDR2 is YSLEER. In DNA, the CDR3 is TGCGCCAGCAGCCAAGCCAGGATCCCCCCCTACAATGAGCAGTTCTTC. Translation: CASSQARIPPYNEQFF.

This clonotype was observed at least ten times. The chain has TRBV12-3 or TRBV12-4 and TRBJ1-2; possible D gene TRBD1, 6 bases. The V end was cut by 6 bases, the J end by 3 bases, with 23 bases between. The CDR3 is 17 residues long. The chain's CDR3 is CASSPGHGGREDYGYTF. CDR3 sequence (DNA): TGTGCCAGCAGCCCGGGACACGGGGGGAGAGAGGACTATGGCTACACCTTC.

The CDR3 bases are TGTGCCAGCAGTACTCCTGGCGGGGGATCCTCCTACGAGCAGTACTTC. Encoded protein: CASSTPGGGSSYEQYF. This chain joins TRBV28 and TRBJ2-7; TRBD2 matches at 7 bases. Looked up from germline, CDR1 is MDHEN and CDR2 is SYDVKM. V gave up 5 bases and J gave up 0 bases; unmatched junction bases: 10. This CDR3 spans 16 amino acids.

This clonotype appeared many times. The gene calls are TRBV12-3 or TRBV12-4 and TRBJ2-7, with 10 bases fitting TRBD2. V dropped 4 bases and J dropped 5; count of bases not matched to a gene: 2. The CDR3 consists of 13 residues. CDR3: CASSSLAGDEQYF. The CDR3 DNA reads TGTGCCAGCAGTTCCCTAGCGGGAGACGAGCAGTACTTC.

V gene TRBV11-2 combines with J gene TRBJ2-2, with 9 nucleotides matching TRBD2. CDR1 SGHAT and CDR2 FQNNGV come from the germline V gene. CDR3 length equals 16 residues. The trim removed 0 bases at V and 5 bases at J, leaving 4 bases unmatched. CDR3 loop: CASSLDSGSVTGELFF. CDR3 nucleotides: TGTGCCAGCAGCTTAGATAGCGGGAGTGTTACCGGGGAGCTGTTTTTT.

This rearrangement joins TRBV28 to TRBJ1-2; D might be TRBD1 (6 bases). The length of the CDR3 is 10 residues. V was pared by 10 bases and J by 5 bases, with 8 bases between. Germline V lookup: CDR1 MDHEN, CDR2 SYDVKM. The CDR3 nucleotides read TGTGCCACGGACAGATATGGCTACACCTTC. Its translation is CATDRYGYTF.

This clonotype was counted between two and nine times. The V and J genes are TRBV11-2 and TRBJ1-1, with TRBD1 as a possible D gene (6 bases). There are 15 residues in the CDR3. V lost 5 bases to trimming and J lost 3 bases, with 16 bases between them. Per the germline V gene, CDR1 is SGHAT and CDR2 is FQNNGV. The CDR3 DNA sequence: TGTGCCAGCAGCATTAACAGGGTGGCTGACACTGAAGCTTTCTTT. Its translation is CASSINRVADTEAFF.

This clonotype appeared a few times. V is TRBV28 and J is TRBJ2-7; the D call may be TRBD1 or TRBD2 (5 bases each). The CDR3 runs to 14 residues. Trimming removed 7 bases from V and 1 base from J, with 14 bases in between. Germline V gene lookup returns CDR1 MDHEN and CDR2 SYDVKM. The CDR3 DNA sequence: TGTGCCAGCACCGCCGGGACCCCTTCCTACGAGCAGTACTTC. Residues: CASTAGTPSYEQYF.

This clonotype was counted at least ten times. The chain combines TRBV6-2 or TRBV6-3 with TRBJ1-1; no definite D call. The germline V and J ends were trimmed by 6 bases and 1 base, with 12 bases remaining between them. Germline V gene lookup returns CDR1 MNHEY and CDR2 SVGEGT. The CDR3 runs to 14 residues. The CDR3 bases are TGTGCCAGCAGCCATGATTGGGGGAACACTGAAGCTTTCTTT. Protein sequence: CASSHDWGNTEAFF.

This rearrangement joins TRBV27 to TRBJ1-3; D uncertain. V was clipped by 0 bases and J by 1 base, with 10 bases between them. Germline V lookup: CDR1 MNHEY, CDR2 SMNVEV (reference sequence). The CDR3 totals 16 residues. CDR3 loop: CASSLSFGSSGNTIYF. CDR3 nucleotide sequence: TGTGCCAGCAGTTTATCATTCGGGTCTTCTGGAAACACCATATATTTT.

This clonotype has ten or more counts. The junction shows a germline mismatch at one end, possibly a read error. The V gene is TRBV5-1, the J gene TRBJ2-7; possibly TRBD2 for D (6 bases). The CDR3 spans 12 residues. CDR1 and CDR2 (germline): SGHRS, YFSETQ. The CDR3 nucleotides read TGTGCCAGCAGCTTAGCCGCGGGGGAGCAGTACTTC. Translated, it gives CASSLAAGEQYF.

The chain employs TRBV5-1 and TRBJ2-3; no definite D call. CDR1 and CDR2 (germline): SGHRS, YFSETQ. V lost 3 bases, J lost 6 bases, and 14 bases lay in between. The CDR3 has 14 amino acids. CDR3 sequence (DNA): TGCGCCAGCAGCTGGGCCGGCCCGGCGGATACGCAGTATTTT. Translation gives CASSWAGPADTQYF.

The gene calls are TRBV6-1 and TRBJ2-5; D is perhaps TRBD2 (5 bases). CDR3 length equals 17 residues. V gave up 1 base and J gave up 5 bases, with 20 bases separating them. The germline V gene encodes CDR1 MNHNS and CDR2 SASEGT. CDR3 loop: CASSEGRWGGSGETQYF. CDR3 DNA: TGTGCCAGCAGTGAAGGGCGCTGGGGTGGGAGTGGTGAGACCCAGTACTTC.

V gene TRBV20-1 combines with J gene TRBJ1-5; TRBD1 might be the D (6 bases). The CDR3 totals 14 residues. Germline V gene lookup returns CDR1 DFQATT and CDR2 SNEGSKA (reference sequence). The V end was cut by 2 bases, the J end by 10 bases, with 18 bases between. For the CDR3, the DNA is TGCAGTGCTAGAAATACAGGGCCCGTTGAACCCCAGCATTTT. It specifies CSARNTGPVEPQHF.

The CDR3 nucleotides are TGTGCCAGTAATGGAGGGGGATTTGGCAATCAGCCCCAGCATTTT. This gives the protein CASNGGGFGNQPQHF. J is TRBJ1-5 and V is TRBV19; D may be TRBD1 (6 bases). Deletions cut 7 bases from V and 2 bases from J, with 15 bases between. The CDR3 is made up of 15 amino acids. Per the germline V gene, CDR1 is LNHDA and CDR2 is SQIVND (reference sequence).

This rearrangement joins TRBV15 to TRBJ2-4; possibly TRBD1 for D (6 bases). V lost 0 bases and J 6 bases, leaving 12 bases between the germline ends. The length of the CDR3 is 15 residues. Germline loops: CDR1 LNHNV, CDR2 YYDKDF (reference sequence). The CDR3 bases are TGTGCCACCAGCAGAGATTGGGGGCTGGGAAACATTCAGTACTTC. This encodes CATSRDWGLGNIQYF.

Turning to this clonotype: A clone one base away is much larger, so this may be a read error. Here the CDR3 DNA reads TGCGCCAGCAGCCCGGGGGGGACTTCGGCGAATGAGCAGTTCTTC. Translated, it gives CASSPGGTSANEQFF. This rearrangement joins TRBV5-1 to TRBJ2-1; 8 bases align to TRBD2. Germline assignment: CDR1 SGHRS and CDR2 YFSETQ. The V segment lost 4 bases and the J segment 7 bases; nucleotides outside the gene matches: 10. The CDR3 covers 15 residues.

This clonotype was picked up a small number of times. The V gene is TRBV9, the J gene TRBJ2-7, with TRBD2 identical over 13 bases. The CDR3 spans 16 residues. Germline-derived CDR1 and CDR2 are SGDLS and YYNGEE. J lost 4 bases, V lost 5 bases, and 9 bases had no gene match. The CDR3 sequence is CASSTGLAGVEYEQYF. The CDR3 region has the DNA TGTGCCAGCAGTACTGGACTAGCGGGAGTCGAATACGAGCAGTACTTC.

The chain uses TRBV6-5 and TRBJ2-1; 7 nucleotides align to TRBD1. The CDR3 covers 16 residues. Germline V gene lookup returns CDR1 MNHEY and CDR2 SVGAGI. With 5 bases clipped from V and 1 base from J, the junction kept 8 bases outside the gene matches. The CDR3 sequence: CASSLLTTGSYNEQFF. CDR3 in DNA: TGTGCCAGCAGTCTTTTGACGACAGGGTCCTACAATGAGCAGTTCTTC.